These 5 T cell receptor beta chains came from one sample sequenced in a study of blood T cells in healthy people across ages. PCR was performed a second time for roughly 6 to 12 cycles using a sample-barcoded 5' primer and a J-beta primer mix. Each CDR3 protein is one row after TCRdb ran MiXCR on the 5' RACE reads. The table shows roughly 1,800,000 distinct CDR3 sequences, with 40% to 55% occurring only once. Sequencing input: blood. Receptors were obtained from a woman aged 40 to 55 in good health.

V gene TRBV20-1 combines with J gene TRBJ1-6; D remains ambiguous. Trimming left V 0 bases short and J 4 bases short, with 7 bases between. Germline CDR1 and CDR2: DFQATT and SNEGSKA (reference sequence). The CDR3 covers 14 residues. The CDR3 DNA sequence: TGCAGTGCTAGAGATCAGGTGTATAATTCACCCCTCCACTTT. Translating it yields CSARDQVYNSPLHF.

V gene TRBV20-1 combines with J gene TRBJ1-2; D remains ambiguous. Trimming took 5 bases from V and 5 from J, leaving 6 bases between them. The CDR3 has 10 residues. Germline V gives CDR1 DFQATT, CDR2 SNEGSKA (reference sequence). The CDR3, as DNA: TGCAGTGCTTCGTTATATGGCTACACCTTC. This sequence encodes CSASLYGYTF.

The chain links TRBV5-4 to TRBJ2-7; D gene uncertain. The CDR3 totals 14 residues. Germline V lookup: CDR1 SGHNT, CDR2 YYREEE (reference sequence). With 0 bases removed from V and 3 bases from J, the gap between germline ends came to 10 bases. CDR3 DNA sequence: TGTGCCAGCAGCTTGGAGCCCAACGACTACGAGCAGTACTTC. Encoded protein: CASSLEPNDYEQYF.

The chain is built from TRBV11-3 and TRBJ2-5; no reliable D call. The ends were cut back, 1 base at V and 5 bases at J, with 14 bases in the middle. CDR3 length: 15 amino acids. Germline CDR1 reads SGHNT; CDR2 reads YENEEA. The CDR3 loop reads CASSLGRFPPETQYF. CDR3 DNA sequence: TGTGCCAGCAGCTTAGGAAGGTTTCCTCCGGAGACCCAGTACTTC.

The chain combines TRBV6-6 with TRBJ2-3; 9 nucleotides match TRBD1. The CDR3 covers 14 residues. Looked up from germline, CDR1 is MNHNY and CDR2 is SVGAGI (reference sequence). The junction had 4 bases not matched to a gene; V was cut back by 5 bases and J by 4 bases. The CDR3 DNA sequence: TGTGCCAGCAGTACAGGGGGCCCCGCAGATACGCAGTATTTT. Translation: CASSTGGPADTQYF.